This T cell receptor beta chain was sequenced during a study of T cell responses to AZD1222 COVID-19 vaccine. Findings and caveats of the study: Targeting of unmutated variant regions was reportedly seen in nearly half of spike-specific TCRs. The study identified only five or six AZD1222 recipients as seropositive at baseline. A mostly white British donor set with more females was recruited, and clonal diversity was possibly underestimated. Repertoire collection took place solely once the T cell response had peaked.

Concerning this clone: Antigen unknown.

CDR3 length equals 11 residues. Trimming left V 1 base short and J 3 bases short, with 2 bases between. The germline CDR1 and CDR2 sequences are SGHRS and YFSETQ. The protocol was immunoSEQ multiplex PCR, while the TCRdb copy is restricted to in-frame clones and leaves out a portion. The repertoire holds approximately 150,000 clones, 80% to 95% seen once, with about 4.4% in the top ten. This clonotype was sampled from an adult in good health. The sequencing here drew on peripheral blood, taken on day 0 of AZD1222 vaccination. The V call is TRBV5-1, the J call TRBJ2-7; no firm D call. DNA for the CDR3: TGCGCCAGCAGCTTGTACTACGAGCAGTACTTC. Translated: CASSLYYEQYF.